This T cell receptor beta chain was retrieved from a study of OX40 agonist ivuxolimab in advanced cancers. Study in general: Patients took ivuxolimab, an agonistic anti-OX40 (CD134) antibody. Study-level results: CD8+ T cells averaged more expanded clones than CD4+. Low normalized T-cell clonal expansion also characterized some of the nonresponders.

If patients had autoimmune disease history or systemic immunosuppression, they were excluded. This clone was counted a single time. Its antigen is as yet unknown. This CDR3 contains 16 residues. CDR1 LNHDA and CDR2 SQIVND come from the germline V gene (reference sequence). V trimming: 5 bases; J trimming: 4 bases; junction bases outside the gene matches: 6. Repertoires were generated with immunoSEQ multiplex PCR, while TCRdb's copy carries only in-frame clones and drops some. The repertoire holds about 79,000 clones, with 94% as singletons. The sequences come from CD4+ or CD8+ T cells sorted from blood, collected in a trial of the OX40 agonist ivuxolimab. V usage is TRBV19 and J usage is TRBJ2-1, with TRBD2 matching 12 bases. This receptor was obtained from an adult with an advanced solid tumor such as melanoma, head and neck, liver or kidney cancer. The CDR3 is CASSPTSGGMYNEQFF. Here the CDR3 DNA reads TGTGCCAGTAGTCCGACTAGCGGGGGTATGTACAATGAGCAGTTCTTC. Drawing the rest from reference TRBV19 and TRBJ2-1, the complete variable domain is DGGITQSPKYLFRKEGQNVTLSCEQNLNHDAMYWYRQDPGQGLRLIYYSQIVNDFQKGDIAEGYSVSREKKESFPLTVTSAQKNPTAFYLCASSPTSGGMYNEQFFGPGTRLTVL.